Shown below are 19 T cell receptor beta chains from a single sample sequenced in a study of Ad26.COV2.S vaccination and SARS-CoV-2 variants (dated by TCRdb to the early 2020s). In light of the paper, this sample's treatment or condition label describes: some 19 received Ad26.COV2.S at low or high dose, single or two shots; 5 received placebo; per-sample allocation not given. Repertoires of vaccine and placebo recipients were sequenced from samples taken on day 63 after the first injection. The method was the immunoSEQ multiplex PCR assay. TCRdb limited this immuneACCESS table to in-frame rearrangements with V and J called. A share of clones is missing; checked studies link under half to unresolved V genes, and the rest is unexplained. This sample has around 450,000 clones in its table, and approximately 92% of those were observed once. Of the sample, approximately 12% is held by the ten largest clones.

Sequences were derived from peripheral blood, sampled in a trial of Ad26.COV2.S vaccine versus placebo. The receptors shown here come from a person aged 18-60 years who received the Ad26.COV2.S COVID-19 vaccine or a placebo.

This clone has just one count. The CDR3 loop reads CASSHRQALSYEQYF. The CDR3 bases are TGTGCCAGCAGCCATAGACAGGCCCTCTCCTACGAGCAGTACTTC. The gene calls are TRBV5-4 and TRBJ2-7, with TRBD1 as a possible D gene (6 bases). V was clipped by 4 bases and J by 0 bases, with 14 bases between them. The CDR3 runs to 15 residues. Germline V gene lookup returns CDR1 SGHNT and CDR2 YYREEE (reference sequence).

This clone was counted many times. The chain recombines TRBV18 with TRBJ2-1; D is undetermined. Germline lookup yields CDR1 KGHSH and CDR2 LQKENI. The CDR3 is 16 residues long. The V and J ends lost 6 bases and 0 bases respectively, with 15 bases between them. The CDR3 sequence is CASSLSDGRSYNEQFF. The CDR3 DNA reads TGTGCCAGCTCCCTTAGTGACGGACGCTCCTACAATGAGCAGTTCTTC.

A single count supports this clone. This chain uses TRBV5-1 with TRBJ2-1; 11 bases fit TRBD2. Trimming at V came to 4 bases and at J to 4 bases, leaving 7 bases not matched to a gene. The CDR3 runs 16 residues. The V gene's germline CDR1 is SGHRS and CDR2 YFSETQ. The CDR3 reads CASSTTSGSSYNEQFF. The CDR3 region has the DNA TGCGCCAGCAGCACCACTAGCGGGAGTTCGTACAATGAGCAGTTCTTC.

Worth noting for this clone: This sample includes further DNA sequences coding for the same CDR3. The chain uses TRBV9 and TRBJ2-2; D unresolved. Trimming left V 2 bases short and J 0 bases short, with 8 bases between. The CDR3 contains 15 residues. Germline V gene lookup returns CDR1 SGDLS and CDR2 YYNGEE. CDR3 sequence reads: CASSVLDANTGELFF. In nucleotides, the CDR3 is TGTGCCAGCAGCGTGTTGGACGCGAACACCGGGGAGCTGTTTTTT.

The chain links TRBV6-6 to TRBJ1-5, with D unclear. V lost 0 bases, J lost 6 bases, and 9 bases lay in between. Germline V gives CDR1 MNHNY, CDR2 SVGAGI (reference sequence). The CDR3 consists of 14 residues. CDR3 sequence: CASSYSRSSQPQHF. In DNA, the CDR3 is TGTGCCAGCAGTTACTCAAGGAGTTCTCAGCCCCAGCATTTT.

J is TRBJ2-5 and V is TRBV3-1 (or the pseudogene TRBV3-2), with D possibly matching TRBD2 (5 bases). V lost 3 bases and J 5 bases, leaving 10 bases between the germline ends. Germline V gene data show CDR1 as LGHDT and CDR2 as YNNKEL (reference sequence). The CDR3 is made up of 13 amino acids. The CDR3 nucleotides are TGTGCCAGCAGCCACCCCGGCGGGGAGACCCAGTACTTC. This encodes CASSHPGGETQYF.

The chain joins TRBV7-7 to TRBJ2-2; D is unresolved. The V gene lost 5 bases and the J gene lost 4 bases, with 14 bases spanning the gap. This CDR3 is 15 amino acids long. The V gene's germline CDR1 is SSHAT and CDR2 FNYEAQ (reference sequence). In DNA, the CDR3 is TGTGCCAGCAGCCTTAGTAGCCAGGCCACCGGGGAGCTGTTTTTT. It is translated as CASSLSSQATGELFF.

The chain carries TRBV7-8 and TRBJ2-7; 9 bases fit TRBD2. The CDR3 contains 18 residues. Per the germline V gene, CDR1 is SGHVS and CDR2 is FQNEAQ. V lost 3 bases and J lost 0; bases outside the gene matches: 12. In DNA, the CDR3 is TGTGCCAGCAGCTTTGCAAACCCCGGGACTAGCTTCTCCTACGAGCAGTACTTC. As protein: CASSFANPGTSFSYEQYF.

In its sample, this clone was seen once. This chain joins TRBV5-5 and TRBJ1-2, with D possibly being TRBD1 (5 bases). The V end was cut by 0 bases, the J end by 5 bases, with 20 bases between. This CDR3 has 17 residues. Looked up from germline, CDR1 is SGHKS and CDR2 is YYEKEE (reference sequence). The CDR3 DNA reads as TGTGCCAGCAGCTTGGAGGGGACGGGCCAGGGATATTATGGCTACACCTTC. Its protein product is CASSLEGTGQGYYGYTF. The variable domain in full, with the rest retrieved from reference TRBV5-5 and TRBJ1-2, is DAGVTQSPTHLIKTRGQQVTLRCSPISGHKSVSWYQQVLGQGPQFIFQYYEKEERGRGNFPDRFSARQFPNYSSELNVNALLLGDSALYLCASSLEGTGQGYYGYTFGSGTRLTVV.

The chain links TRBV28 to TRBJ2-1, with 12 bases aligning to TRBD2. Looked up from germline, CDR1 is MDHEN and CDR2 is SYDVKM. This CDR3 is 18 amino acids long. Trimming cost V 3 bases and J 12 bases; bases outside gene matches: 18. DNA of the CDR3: TGTGCCAGCAGTTTCAACCTTCCGACTAGCGGGAGAAAGGGGGGGCAGTTCTTC. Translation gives CASSFNLPTSGRKGGQFF.

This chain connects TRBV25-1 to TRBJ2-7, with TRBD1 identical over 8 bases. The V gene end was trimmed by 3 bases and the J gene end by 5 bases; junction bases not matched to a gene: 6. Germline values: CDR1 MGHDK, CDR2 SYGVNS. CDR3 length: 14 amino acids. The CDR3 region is CASSDEDRVNEQYF. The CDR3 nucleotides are TGTGCCAGCAGTGACGAGGACAGGGTAAACGAGCAGTACTTC.

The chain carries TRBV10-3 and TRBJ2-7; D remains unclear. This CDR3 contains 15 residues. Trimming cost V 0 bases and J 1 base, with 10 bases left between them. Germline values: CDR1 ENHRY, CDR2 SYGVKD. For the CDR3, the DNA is TGTGCCATCAGTGAGTCGAACCAAGGGTCCTACGAGCAGTACTTC. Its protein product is CAISESNQGSYEQYF.

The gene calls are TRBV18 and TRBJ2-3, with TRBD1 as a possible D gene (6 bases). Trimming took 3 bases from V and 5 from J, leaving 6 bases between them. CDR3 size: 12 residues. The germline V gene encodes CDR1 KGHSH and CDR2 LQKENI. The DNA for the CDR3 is TGTGCCAGCTCACCGACAGGAGATACGCAGTATTTT. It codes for CASSPTGDTQYF.

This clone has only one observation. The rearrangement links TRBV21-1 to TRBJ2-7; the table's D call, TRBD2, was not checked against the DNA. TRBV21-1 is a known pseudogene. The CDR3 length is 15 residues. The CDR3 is CASSNGTSGSYEQYF. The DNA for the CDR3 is TGTGCCAGCAGCAACGGGACTAGCGGGTCCTACGAGCAGTACTTC.

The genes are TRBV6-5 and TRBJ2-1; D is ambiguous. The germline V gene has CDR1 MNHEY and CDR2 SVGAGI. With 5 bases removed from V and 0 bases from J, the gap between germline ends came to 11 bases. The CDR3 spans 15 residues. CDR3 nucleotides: TGTGCCAGCAGTCTTTCCCAAGGCTCCTACAATGAGCAGTTCTTC. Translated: CASSLSQGSYNEQFF.

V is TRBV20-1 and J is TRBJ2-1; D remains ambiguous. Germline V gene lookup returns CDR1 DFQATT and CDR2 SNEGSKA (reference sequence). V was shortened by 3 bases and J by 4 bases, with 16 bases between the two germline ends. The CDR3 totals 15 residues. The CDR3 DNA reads TGCAGTGCTAGTCGCGGCGAGACACCGTACAATGAGCAGTTCTTC. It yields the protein CSASRGETPYNEQFF.

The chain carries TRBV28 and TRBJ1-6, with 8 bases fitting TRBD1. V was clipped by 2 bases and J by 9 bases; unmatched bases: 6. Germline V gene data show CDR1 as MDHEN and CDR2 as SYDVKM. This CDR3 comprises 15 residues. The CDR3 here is CASSLTGGEVSPLHF. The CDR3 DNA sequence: TGTGCCAGCAGTTTAACAGGGGGTGAAGTTTCACCCCTCCACTTT.

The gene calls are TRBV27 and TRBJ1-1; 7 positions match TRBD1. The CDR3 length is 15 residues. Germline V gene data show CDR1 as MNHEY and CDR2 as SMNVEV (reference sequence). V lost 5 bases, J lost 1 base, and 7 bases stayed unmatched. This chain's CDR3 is CASSKMTGTNTEAFF. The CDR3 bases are TGTGCCAGCAGTAAAATGACAGGGACGAACACTGAAGCTTTCTTT.

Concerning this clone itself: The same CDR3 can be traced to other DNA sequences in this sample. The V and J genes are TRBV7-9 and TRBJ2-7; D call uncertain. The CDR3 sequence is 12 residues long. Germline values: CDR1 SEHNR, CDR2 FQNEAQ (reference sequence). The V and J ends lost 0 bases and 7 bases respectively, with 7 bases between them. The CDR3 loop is CASSLAGLEQYF. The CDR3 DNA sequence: TGTGCCAGCAGCTTAGCTGGCTTAGAGCAGTACTTC.